This T cell receptor (beta chain) stems from a study of T-cell memory formation after mild COVID-19. Overall study findings and caveats: Day 37-peaking second-wave clones had unconfirmed SARS-CoV-2 specificity.

Germline V gene sequence: CDR1 DFQATT, CDR2 SNEGSKA (reference sequence). The CDR3 is 16 residues long. V lost 0 bases, J lost 5 bases, and 10 bases stayed unmatched. Note on this clonotype: The antigen is not known.

TCRdb re-called the 5' RACE reads with MiXCR, one entry per CDR3 protein. The sample lists roughly 620,000 distinct CDR3 sequences; more than 15% were seen once. The TCR sequence derives from an adult woman who had mild COVID-19 (a few samples of this study predate the infection). Cell type and time point are not known. The chain uses TRBV20-1 and TRBJ2-3; 8 bases are a match to TRBD2. The specimen sequenced was PBMCs or a T cell subset sorted from them (not recorded which). CDR3 protein: CSARDSLAGSEDTQYF. CDR3 coding DNA: TGCAGTGCTAGAGATAGCCTAGCGGGTAGCGAAGATACGCAGTATTTT.